The 5 T cell receptor beta chains listed next were all sequenced from one sample in a study of shared T cell receptors in the human thymus. TCRdb's table, derived via immunoSEQ multiplex PCR, lists solely in-frame clones and lacks some. In the table there are under 700,000 clones, around three quarters of which are singletons. These data were also reused for a study on human thymus T cells.

Sequencing was performed on thymocytes. The source of these receptors is a boy in the first two years of life with a congenital heart defect.

The rearrangement uses TRBV19 and TRBJ2-1; 13 nucleotides line up with TRBD2. The CDR3 contains 14 residues. CDR1 is LNHDA and CDR2 is SQIVND in the germline V gene (reference sequence). V lost 5 bases, J lost 7 bases, and 2 bases stayed unmatched. Here the CDR3 DNA reads TGTGCCAGTAGTCCGGGACTAGCGGGAAATGAGCAGTTCTTC. Its translation is CASSPGLAGNEQFF. Looking up the rest from reference TRBV19 and TRBJ2-1 gives the full variable domain: DGGITQSPKYLFRKEGQNVTLSCEQNLNHDAMYWYRQDPGQGLRLIYYSQIVNDFQKGDIAEGYSVSREKKESFPLTVTSAQKNPTAFYLCASSPGLAGNEQFFGPGTRLTVL.

This sequence joins TRBV7-6 and TRBJ2-6, with 7 bases identical to TRBD1. V was pared by 5 bases and J by 2 bases, with 6 bases of the junction left unmatched. The CDR3 has 16 amino acids. Per germline, CDR1 SGHVS and CDR2 FNYEAQ. CDR3 nucleotide sequence: TGTGCCAGCAGCCCGAGGGGGCCCACTGGGGCCAACGTCCTGACTTTC. Translated, it gives CASSPRGPTGANVLTF.

V is TRBV29-1 and J is TRBJ2-3; D perhaps matches TRBD1 (5 bases). The CDR3 consists of 14 residues. Germline assignment: CDR1 SQVTM and CDR2 ANQGSEA. The V and J ends lost 1 base and 3 bases respectively, with 11 bases between them. CDR3: CSVEGRGWTDTQYF. The CDR3 region has the DNA TGCAGCGTTGAAGGAAGGGGTTGGACAGATACGCAGTATTTT.

The chain joins TRBV19 to TRBJ1-1; a weak D match, TRBD1 (6 bases). The CDR3 is 13 amino acids. Per germline, CDR1 LNHDA and CDR2 SQIVND (reference sequence). V lost 3 bases to trimming and J lost 4 bases, with 9 bases between them. In DNA form, the CDR3 reads TGTGCCAGTAGTATTGGGGGGGCCACTGAAGCTTTCTTT. Its translation is CASSIGGATEAFF.

The chain uses TRBV29-1 and TRBJ1-1, with TRBD1 as a possible D gene (6 bases). V shed 7 bases and J shed 0 bases, with 9 bases lying between them. Per germline, CDR1 SQVTM and CDR2 ANQGSEA. The CDR3 spans 12 residues. DNA for the CDR3: TGCAGCGAAGGACAGCTGAACACTGAAGCTTTCTTT. Translated: CSEGQLNTEAFF.